A single sample is the source of the 14 T cell receptor beta chains below, sequenced in a study of blood T cell repertoires in COVID-19 (dated by TCRdb to 2018 to 2021). The library was made by the immunoSEQ multiplex PCR assay. The table comes from immuneACCESS by way of TCRdb, which keeps in-frame sequences with V and J called. Part of the clones is missing from these tables; in studies checked, under half for an unresolved V gene and the rest for unknown reasons. The sample table holds a few hundred thousand clones, of which roughly 90% were seen once. The ten largest clones represent less than 2% of the sample. The specimen sequenced was PBMCs or T cells enriched from blood (not recorded which). The receptors come from a woman aged 40 to 50 who had recovered from COVID-19.

This chain connects TRBV7-9 to TRBJ1-3; D possibly corresponds to TRBD1 (6 bases). Germline lookup yields CDR1 SEHNR and CDR2 FQNEAQ (reference sequence). V was trimmed by 3 bases and J by 0 bases, leaving 18 bases between them. This CDR3 contains 18 residues. This CDR3 reads CASSFWYGQQASGNTIYF. The CDR3 DNA sequence: TGTGCCAGCAGCTTCTGGTATGGACAGCAAGCCTCTGGAAACACCATATATTTT.

The rearrangement joins TRBV19 to TRBJ2-3; D is unclear. Germline V gives CDR1 LNHDA, CDR2 SQIVND (reference sequence). Trimming took off 0 bases at V and 5 bases at J, with 6 bases between the two ends. The CDR3 loop spans 13 amino acids. In DNA, the CDR3 is TGTGCCAGTAGTATAGATCACGGAGATACGCAGTATTTT. It is translated as CASSIDHGDTQYF.

The V call is TRBV7-9, the J call TRBJ1-3, with TRBD1 as a possible D gene (5 bases). The CDR3 covers 15 residues. Germline loops: CDR1 SEHNR, CDR2 FQNEAQ (reference sequence). Trimming pared 5 bases from V and 4 bases from J, leaving 15 bases between. The CDR3 coding sequence is TGTGCCAGCAGCCTACACCAGGGATCCGGAAACACCATATATTTT. This sequence encodes CASSLHQGSGNTIYF.

CDR3 protein: CASSPIQGAVYNEQFF. CDR3 in DNA: TGTGCCAGCAGCCCAATACAGGGGGCGGTTTACAATGAGCAGTTCTTC. The V call is TRBV11-1, the J call TRBJ2-1, with 9 bases that match TRBD1. Germline CDR1 is SGHAT and CDR2 is FQDESV (reference sequence). This CDR3 contains 16 residues. J lost 4 bases, V lost 5 bases, and 9 bases had no gene match.

The chain carries TRBV5-1 and TRBJ1-6; D not certain. Looked up from germline, CDR1 is SGHRS and CDR2 is YFSETQ. This CDR3 spans 12 amino acids. V shed 3 bases and J shed 7 bases, with 5 bases lying between them. CDR3 sequence: CASSSENSPLHF. For the CDR3, the DNA is TGCGCCAGCAGCTCCGAGAATTCACCCCTCCACTTT.

This sequence joins TRBV7-2 and TRBJ2-7, with D unresolved. Germline lookup yields CDR1 SGHTA and CDR2 FQGNSA. CDR3 length: 14 amino acids. The V gene lost 0 bases and the J gene lost 6 bases, with 12 bases spanning the gap. The CDR3 spells CASSLALIRSEQYF. The CDR3 DNA reads as TGTGCCAGCAGCTTAGCGCTAATCAGGTCCGAGCAGTACTTC.

The chain employs TRBV2 and TRBJ2-1; possible D gene TRBD1, 5 bases. The CDR3 runs 14 residues. Trimming removed 7 bases from V and 2 bases from J, with 12 bases in between. The germline V gene encodes CDR1 SNHLY and CDR2 FYNNEI. CDR3 loop: CASTMTATYNEQFF. In nucleotides, the CDR3 is TGTGCCAGCACTATGACAGCTACCTACAATGAGCAGTTCTTC.

The chain's CDR3 is CASSPDRTGVYGYTF. Written as DNA, the CDR3 is TGCGCCAGCAGCCCCGATCGGACCGGGGTGTATGGCTACACCTTC. The gene calls are TRBV4-3 and TRBJ1-2, with D unresolved. Germline values: CDR1 LGHNA, CDR2 YSLEER. The ends were cut back, 4 bases at V and 5 bases at J, with 17 bases in the middle. The CDR3 sequence is 15 residues long.

The CDR3, as DNA: TGTGCCAGCAGTCGTAGACAGGGAACCACAGATACGCAGTATTTT. Its translation is CASSRRQGTTDTQYF. The genes are TRBV6-2 or TRBV6-3 and TRBJ2-3; 7 bases are a match to TRBD1. CDR1 MNHEY and CDR2 SVGEGT come from the germline V gene. The CDR3 consists of 15 residues. J lost 2 bases, V lost 5 bases, and 7 bases had no gene match.

The chain recombines TRBV27 with TRBJ2-5, with TRBD2 identical over 10 bases. Per the germline V gene, CDR1 is MNHEY and CDR2 is SMNVEV (reference sequence). The trim removed 6 bases at V and 2 bases at J, leaving 3 bases unmatched. The CDR3 contains 14 residues. The CDR3 region is CASRLAGTQETQYF. For the CDR3, the DNA is TGTGCCAGCAGACTAGCGGGGACACAAGAGACCCAGTACTTC.

The chain uses TRBV9 and TRBJ2-1; D is perhaps TRBD2 (7 bases). This CDR3 has 20 amino acids. The V gene lost 3 bases and the J gene lost 7 bases, with 32 bases spanning the gap. CDR1 and CDR2 (germline): SGDLS, YYNGEE. The CDR3 bases are TGTGCCAGCAGCGCGTATAGAGGAGGAGGGGGGACTACCCACGGTAATGAGCAGTTCTTC. This codes for CASSAYRGGGGTTHGNEQFF. The whole variable domain, remainder taken from reference TRBV9 and TRBJ2-1, is DSGVTQTPKHLITATGQRVTLRCSPRSGDLSVYWYQQSLDQGLQFLIQYYNGEERAKGNILERFSAQQFPDLHSELNLSSLELGDSALYFCASSAYRGGGGTTHGNEQFFGPGTRLTVL.

The gene calls are TRBV5-1 and TRBJ2-7, with TRBD2 matching over 10 bases. Germline CDR1 is SGHRS and CDR2 is YFSETQ. This CDR3 has 14 residues. V shed 0 bases, J shed 5 bases, and the junction held 2 bases outside the gene matches. The CDR3 loop is CASSLALAGDEQYF. The CDR3 region has the DNA TGCGCCAGCAGCTTGGCTCTAGCGGGAGACGAGCAGTACTTC.

The chain employs TRBV5-5 and TRBJ2-5; D is perhaps TRBD1 (6 bases). In germline, CDR1 is SGHKS, CDR2 YYEKEE (reference sequence). V was clipped by 2 bases and J by 2 bases, with 13 bases between them. The CDR3 runs 15 residues. The CDR3 spells CASSLTGSGQETQYF. The DNA for the CDR3 is TGTGCCAGCAGCTTAACAGGGTCGGGGCAAGAGACCCAGTACTTC.

J is TRBJ2-5 and V is TRBV18, with TRBD2 as a possible D gene (5 bases). In germline, CDR1 is KGHSH, CDR2 LQKENI. Trimming shortened V by 0 bases and J by 4 bases, and 12 bases separated the two germline ends. The CDR3 is made up of 15 amino acids. The CDR3 DNA sequence: TGTGCCAGCTCACCACCGGGGAGTGGAACAGAGACCCAGTACTTC. It is translated as CASSPPGSGTETQYF.